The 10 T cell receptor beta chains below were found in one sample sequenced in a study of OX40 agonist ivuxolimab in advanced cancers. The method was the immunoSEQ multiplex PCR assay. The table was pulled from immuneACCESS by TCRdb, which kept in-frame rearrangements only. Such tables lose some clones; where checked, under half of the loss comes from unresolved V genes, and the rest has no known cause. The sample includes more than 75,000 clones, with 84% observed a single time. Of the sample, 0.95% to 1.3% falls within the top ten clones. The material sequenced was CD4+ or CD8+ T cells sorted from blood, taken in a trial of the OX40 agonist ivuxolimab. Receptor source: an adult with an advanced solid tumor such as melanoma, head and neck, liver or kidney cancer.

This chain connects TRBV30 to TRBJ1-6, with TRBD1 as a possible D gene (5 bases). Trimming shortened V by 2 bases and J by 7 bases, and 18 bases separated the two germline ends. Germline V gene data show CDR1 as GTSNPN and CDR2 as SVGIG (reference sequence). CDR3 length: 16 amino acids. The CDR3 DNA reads TGTGCCTGGAGTCTTCTTACAGGAGTTGGGAATTCACCCCTCCACTTT. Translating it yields CAWSLLTGVGNSPLHF. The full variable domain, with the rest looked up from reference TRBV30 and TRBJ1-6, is SQTIHQWPATLVQPVGSPLSLECTVEGTSNPNLYWYRQAAGRGLQLLFYSVGIGQISSEVPQNLSASRPQDRQFILSSKKLLLSDSGFYLCAWSLLTGVGNSPLHFGNGTRLTVT.

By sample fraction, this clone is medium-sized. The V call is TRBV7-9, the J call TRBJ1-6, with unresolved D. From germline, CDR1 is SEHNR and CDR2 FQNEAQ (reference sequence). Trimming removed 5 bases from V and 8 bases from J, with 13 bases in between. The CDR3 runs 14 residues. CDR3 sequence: CASSPADLHSPLHF. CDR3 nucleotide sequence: TGTGCCAGCAGCCCAGCGGACCTGCATTCACCCCTCCACTTT.

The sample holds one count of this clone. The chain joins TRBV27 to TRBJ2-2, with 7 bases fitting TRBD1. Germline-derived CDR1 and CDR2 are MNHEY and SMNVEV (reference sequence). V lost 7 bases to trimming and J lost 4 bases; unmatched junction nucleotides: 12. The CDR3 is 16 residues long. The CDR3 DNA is TGTGCCAGCACCAAGGGGGCCACAACAGCCACCGGGGAGCTGTTTTTT. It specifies CASTKGATTATGELFF.

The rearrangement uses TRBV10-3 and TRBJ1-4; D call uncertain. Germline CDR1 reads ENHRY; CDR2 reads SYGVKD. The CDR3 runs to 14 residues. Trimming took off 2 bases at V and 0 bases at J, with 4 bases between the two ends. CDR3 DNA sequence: TGTGCCATCAGTGAGGGGGCAACTAATGAAAAACTGTTTTTT. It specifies CAISEGATNEKLFF.

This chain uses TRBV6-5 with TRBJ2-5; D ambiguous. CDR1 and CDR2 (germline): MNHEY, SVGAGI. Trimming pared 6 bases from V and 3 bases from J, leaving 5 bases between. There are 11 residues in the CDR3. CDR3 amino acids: CASRRKETQYF. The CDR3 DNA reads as TGTGCCAGCAGGAGAAAAGAGACCCAGTACTTC.

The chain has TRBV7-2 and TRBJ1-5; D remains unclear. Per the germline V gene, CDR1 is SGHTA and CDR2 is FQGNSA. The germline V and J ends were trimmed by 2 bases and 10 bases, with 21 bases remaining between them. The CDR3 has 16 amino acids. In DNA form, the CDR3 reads TGTGCCAGCAGCTTATGGGTTGGCGGCGGTTCGTCACCCCAGCATTTT. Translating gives CASSLWVGGGSSPQHF.

CDR3: CASSEFPGGHYEQYF. As DNA, the CDR3 is TGTGCCAGCAGTGAATTCCCCGGGGGACACTACGAGCAGTACTTC. The genes are TRBV25-1 and TRBJ2-7; perhaps D is TRBD1 or TRBD2 (6 bases each). Germline V CDR1 and CDR2: MGHDK, SYGVNS. This CDR3 contains 15 residues. V lost 1 base and J lost 3, with 13 bases in between.

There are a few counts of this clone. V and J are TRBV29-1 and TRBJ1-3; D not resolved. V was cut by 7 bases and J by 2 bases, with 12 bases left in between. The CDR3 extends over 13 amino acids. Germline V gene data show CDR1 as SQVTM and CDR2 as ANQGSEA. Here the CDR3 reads CSARVFTGNTIYF. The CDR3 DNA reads TGCAGCGCAAGGGTGTTTACTGGAAACACCATATATTTT.

CDR3 coding DNA: TGTGCCAGCAGCTTAATCCTGGGGGTAGACAATGAGCAGTTCTTC. Protein: CASSLILGVDNEQFF. This chain uses TRBV11-2 with TRBJ2-1; D might be TRBD1 or TRBD2, each matching 5 bases. The CDR3 consists of 15 residues. Germline loops: CDR1 SGHAT, CDR2 FQNNGV. Trimming removed 2 bases at V and 5 bases at J, with 13 bases between.

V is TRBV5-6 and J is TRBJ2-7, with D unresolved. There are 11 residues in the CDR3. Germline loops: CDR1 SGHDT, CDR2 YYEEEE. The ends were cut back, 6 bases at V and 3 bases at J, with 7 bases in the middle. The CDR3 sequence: CASTSHYEQYF. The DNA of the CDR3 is TGTGCCAGCACCTCCCACTACGAGCAGTACTTC.